This T cell receptor beta chain was recorded in a study of T cell responses to AZD1222 COVID-19 vaccine. Worth noting for this clone: As yet, its antigen is unknown.

Broader study findings: The study found Spike-specific TCR breadth and depth rose after two AZD1222 doses. Donors in the cohort were predominantly white British and more often female, and clonal diversity was possibly underestimated.

This table comes from immunoSEQ multiplex PCR, and its TCRdb copy is limited to in-frame clones, with some not included. The sample has about 100,000 clones; 91% are singletons. The V and J ends lost 4 bases and 4 bases, in that order; junction bases with no gene match: 8. The germline V gene has CDR1 SGHKS and CDR2 YYEKEE (reference sequence). This CDR3 is 15 amino acids long. The receptor's source is an adult in good health. The rearrangement uses TRBV5-5 and TRBJ2-7; 10 bases align to TRBD1. The sample was peripheral blood, taken on day 0 of AZD1222 vaccination. CDR3 region: CASSLDPGQGYEQYF. The CDR3 coding sequence is TGTGCCAGCAGCCTAGACCCGGGACAGGGGTACGAGCAGTACTTC.